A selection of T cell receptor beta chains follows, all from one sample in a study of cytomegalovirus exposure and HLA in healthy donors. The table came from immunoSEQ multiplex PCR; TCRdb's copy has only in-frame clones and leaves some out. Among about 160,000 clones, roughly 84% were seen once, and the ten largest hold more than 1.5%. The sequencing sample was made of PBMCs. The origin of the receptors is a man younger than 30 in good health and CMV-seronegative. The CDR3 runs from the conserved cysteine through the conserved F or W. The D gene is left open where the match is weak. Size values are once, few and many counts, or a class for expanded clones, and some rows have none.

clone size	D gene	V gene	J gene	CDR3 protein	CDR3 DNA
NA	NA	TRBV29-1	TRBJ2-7	CSVWSREPYEQYF	TGCAGCGTTTGGTCCAGGGAACCTTACGAGCAGTACTTC
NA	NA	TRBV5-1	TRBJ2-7	CASSWSSPLGGYEQYF	TGCGCCAGCAGCTGGAGCAGCCCACTAGGGGGATACGAGCAGTACTTC
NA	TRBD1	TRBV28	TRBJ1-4	CASSLASIQGPNEKLFF	TGTGCCAGCAGTTTAGCCTCCATACAGGGGCCTAATGAAAAACTGTTTTTT
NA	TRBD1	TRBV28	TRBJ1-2	CASSQTGHGYTF	TGTGCCAGCAGTCAGACAGGGCATGGCTACACCTTC
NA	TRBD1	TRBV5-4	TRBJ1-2	CASSTRTGPLYGYTF	TGTGCCAGCAGCACCAGGACAGGGCCCCTCTATGGCTACACCTTC
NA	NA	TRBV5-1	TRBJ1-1	CASSLDRLNTEAFF	TGCGCCAGCAGCTTGGACAGGCTGAACACTGAAGCTTTCTTT
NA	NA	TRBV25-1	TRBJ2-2	CASSAWGLANTGELFF	TGTGCCAGCAGTGCCTGGGGACTCGCGAACACCGGGGAGCTGTTTTTT
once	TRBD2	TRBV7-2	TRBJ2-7	CASSLDSGGIIYEQYF	TGTGCCAGCAGCCTAGACAGCGGGGGTATCATCTACGAGCAGTACTTC
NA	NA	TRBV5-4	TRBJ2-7	CASSLEPRGYEQYF	TGTGCCAGCAGCTTGGAACCTAGAGGCTACGAGCAGTACTTC
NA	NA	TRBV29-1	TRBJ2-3	CSVVKTGYTDTQYF	TGCAGCGTAGTAAAGACAGGCTACACAGATACGCAGTATTTT
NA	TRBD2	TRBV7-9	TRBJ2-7	CASSPTSGRAVYEQYF	TGTGCCAGCAGCCCCACTAGCGGGAGGGCCGTCTACGAGCAGTACTTC
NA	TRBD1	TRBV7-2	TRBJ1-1	CASRRDRGYTEAFF	TGTGCCAGCAGACGAGACAGGGGTTATACTGAAGCTTTCTTT
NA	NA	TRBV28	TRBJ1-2	CASSFGGGGYTF	TGTGCCAGCAGTTTCGGCGGGGGAGGCTACACCTTC
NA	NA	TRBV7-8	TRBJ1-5	CASSLQQGNQPQHF	TGTGCCAGCAGCTTACAACAGGGAAATCAGCCCCAGCATTTT
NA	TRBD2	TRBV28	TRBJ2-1	CASSSDLAGSYNEQFF	TGTGCCAGCAGTTCCGATCTAGCGGGGTCCTACAATGAGCAGTTCTTC
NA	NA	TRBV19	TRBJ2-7	CASSPRAGAEQYF	TGTGCCAGTAGTCCCAGGGCCGGAGCAGAGCAGTACTTC
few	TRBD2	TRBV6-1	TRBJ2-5	CATTSRGGGETQYF	TGTGCCACCACCTCCCGGGGGGGAGGAGAGACCCAGTACTTC
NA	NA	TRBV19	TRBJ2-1	CASRDDRGNEQFF	TGTGCCAGCCGGGACGATCGGGGGAATGAGCAGTTCTTC
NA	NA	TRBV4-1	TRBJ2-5	CASSPLEGTETQYF	TGCGCCAGCAGCCCCCTGGAGGGTACGGAGACCCAGTACTTC
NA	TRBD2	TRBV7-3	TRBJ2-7	CASSRTSDTEQYF	TGTGCCAGCAGCCGGACTAGCGATACCGAGCAGTACTTC
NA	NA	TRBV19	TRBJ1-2	CASRPREERYGYTF	TGTGCCAGTCGCCCAAGAGAGGAAAGATATGGCTACACCTTC
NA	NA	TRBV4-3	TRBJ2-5	CASSHQQGDAAQYF	TGCGCCAGCAGCCATCAACAGGGCGATGCGGCCCAGTACTTC
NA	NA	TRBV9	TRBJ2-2	CASNSLGVDSNTGELFF	TGTGCCAGCAACTCCCTCGGAGTGGACTCGAACACCGGGGAGCTGTTTTTT
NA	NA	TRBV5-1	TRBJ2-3	CASSLAAVASDTQYF	TGCGCCAGCAGCTTGGCCGCAGTAGCGAGTGATACGCAGTATTTT
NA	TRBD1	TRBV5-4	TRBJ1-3	CASSLGGQGTGNTIYF	TGTGCCAGCAGCTTGGGGGGACAGGGAACAGGAAACACCATATATTTT
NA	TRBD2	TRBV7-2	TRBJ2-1	CASSPPSGRPYNEQFF	TGTGCCAGCAGCCCACCCAGCGGGAGGCCCTACAATGAGCAGTTCTTC
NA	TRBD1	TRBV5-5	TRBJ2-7	CASSHDREEQYF	TGTGCCAGCAGCCACGACAGGGAAGAGCAGTACTTC
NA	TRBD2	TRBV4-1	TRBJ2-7	CASSQDEELAGEYEQYF	TGCGCCAGCAGCCAAGATGAGGAACTAGCGGGGGAGTACGAGCAGTACTTC
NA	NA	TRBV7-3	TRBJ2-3	CASSLMGSPGDTQYF	TGTGCCAGCAGCTTAATGGGGAGCCCGGGAGATACGCAGTATTTT
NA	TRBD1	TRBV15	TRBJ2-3	CATRLGQGRTDTQYF	TGTGCCACCAGACTCGGACAGGGCCGCACAGATACGCAGTATTTT
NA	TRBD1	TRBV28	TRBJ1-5	CASSIAPWGTGALSQPQHF	TGTGCCAGCAGTATTGCCCCATGGGGGACAGGGGCTTTGAGTCAGCCCCAGCATTTT
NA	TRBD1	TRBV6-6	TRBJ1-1	CATGTGQYTEAFF	TGTGCCACTGGGACAGGGCAATACACTGAAGCTTTCTTT
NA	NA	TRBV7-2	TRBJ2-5	CASSLRRVYGQETQYF	TGTGCCAGCAGCTTAAGGAGGGTGTACGGTCAAGAGACCCAGTACTTC
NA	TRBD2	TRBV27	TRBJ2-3	CASSLGTSGSRTDTQYF	TGTGCCAGCAGTTTAGGGACTAGCGGATCCCGCACAGATACGCAGTATTTT
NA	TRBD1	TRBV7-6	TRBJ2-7	CASSPQGITYEQYF	TGTGCCAGCAGCCCACAGGGGATTACTTACGAGCAGTACTTC
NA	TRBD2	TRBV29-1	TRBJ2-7	CSVAGEGTTYEQYF	TGCAGCGTGGCGGGGGAGGGCACAACCTACGAGCAGTACTTC
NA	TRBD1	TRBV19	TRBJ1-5	CASSARGAQPQHF	TGTGCCAGTAGTGCCAGGGGGGCTCAGCCCCAGCATTTT
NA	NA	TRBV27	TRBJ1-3	CASSVRGTGNTIYF	TGTGCCAGCAGTGTCAGAGGAACTGGAAACACCATATATTTT
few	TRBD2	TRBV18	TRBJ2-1	CASSPGGGSSYNEQFF	TGTGCCAGCTCACCAGGGGGGGGGAGCTCCTACAATGAGCAGTTCTTC
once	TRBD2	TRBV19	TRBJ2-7	CASSIGTSGRANEQYF	TGTGCCAGTAGTATAGGAACTAGCGGGAGAGCTAACGAGCAGTACTTC
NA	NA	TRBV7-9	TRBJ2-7	CSSSPVGDEQYF	TGTTCCAGCAGCCCTGTAGGGGACGAGCAGTACTTC
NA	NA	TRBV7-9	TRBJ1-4	CASSFTDSPYEKLFF	TGTGCCAGCAGCTTCACGGACAGTCCTTATGAAAAACTGTTTTTT
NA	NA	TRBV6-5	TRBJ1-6	CASSSQGSPLHF	TGTGCCAGCAGCTCACAGGGTTCACCCCTCCACTTT
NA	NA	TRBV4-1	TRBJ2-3	CASSQDSTSTDTQYF	TGCGCCAGCAGCCAAGATAGCACTAGCACAGATACGCAGTATTTT
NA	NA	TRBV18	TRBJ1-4	CASSIRGLNEKLFF	TGTGCCAGCTCAATACGGGGTCTTAATGAAAAACTGTTTTTT
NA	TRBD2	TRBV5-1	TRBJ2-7	CASSLDGSGRAGGEQYF	TGCGCCAGCAGCTTGGATGGTAGCGGGAGGGCCGGGGGCGAGCAGTACTTC
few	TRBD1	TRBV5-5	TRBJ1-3	CASSFTGQGRDTIYF	TGTGCCAGCAGCTTTACGGGACAGGGGAGGGACACCATATATTTT
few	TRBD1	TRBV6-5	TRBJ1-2	CASSAGTGFVGTF	TGTGCCAGCAGCGCCGGGACAGGGTTTGTTGGAACCTTC
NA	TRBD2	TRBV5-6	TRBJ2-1	CASSTLTSGTYNEQFF	TGTGCCAGCAGCACCTTGACTAGCGGAACCTACAATGAGCAGTTCTTC
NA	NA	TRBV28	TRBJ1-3	CASSPPASSGNTIYF	TGTGCCAGCAGTCCTCCCGCGAGCTCTGGAAACACCATATATTTT
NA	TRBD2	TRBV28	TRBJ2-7	CASSFGAGGPDEQYF	TGTGCCAGCAGTTTCGGAGCGGGAGGGCCAGATGAGCAGTACTTC
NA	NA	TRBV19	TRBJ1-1	CASSQVPGQNTEAFF	TGTGCCAGTAGTCAAGTCCCGGGACAGAACACTGAAGCTTTCTTT